The next 30 T cell receptor beta chains were all read from a single sample in a study of T cell repertoires in cytomegalovirus infection. One entry per CDR3 protein, called by TCRdb with MiXCR from the reads. This table holds 680,000 or so distinct CDR3 sequences, around 30% found once. The antigens these receptors bind are not known. Sequencing was performed on cultured PBMCs, taken from culture after CMV antigen stimulation. Receptor source: a human donor in good health (CMV status not recorded). Some clones in this sample may be carry-over from other donors' samples.

The chain links TRBV5-4 to TRBJ2-1; TRBD2 aligns across 9 bases. Germline values: CDR1 SGHNT, CDR2 YYREEE (reference sequence). With V trimmed by 4 bases and J by 10 bases, 12 bases remained unmatched. This CDR3 region has 15 residues. CDR3 amino acids: CASSAPASGTKEQFF. The CDR3 nucleotides are TGTGCCAGCAGCGCCCCGGCTAGCGGGACCAAGGAGCAGTTCTTC. Full variable domain (outside the CDR3, taken from reference TRBV5-4 and TRBJ2-1): ETGVTQSPTHLIKTRGQQVTLRCSSQSGHNTVSWYQQALGQGPQFIFQYYREEENGRGNFPPRFSGLQFPNYSSELNVNALELDDSALYLCASSAPASGTKEQFFGPGTRLTVL.

The V call is TRBV19, the J call TRBJ2-3, with TRBD2 matching 11 bases. The length of the CDR3 is 15 residues. Germline trimming cut 6 bases from V and 2 bases from J; bases unmatched to any gene: 4. Germline V gene data show CDR1 as LNHDA and CDR2 as SQIVND (reference sequence). CDR3 protein: CASRRLAGTTDTQYF. CDR3 nucleotide sequence: TGTGCCAGTAGAAGACTAGCGGGGACCACAGATACGCAGTATTTT. Full variable domain (outside the CDR3, taken from reference TRBV19 and TRBJ2-3): DGGITQSPKYLFRKEGQNVTLSCEQNLNHDAMYWYRQDPGQGLRLIYYSQIVNDFQKGDIAEGYSVSREKKESFPLTVTSAQKNPTAFYLCASRRLAGTTDTQYFGPGTRLTVL.

The rearrangement joins TRBV20-1 to TRBJ1-1; possible D gene TRBD1, 5 bases. The CDR3 sequence is 15 residues long. The germline V gene encodes CDR1 DFQATT and CDR2 SNEGSKA (reference sequence). Deletions cut 0 bases from V and 1 base from J, with 12 bases between. Here the CDR3 DNA reads TGCAGTGCTAGAGATCTACGGGGGGGGAACACTGAAGCTTTCTTT. This translates into CSARDLRGGNTEAFF.

This clonotype was observed a handful of times. The chain couples TRBV27 to TRBJ1-2, with TRBD1 matching 9 bases. CDR3 size: 14 residues. From germline, CDR1 is MNHEY and CDR2 SMNVEV (reference sequence). Losses at the gene ends were 8 bases for V and 3 bases for J; bases not matched to a gene: 7. CDR3 sequence: CASRGQGHDYGYTF. In DNA form, the CDR3 reads TGTGCCAGCCGCGGACAGGGGCATGACTATGGCTACACCTTC.

V is TRBV27 and J is TRBJ2-1, with 10 nucleotides matching TRBD1. J was trimmed by 9 bases and V by 5 bases; bases with no gene match: 4. The germline V gene has CDR1 MNHEY and CDR2 SMNVEV (reference sequence). This CDR3 is 13 amino acids long. The DNA for the CDR3 is TGTGCCAGCAGTCCCCGGGACAGGGGTGAGCAGTTCTTC. Its protein is CASSPRDRGEQFF.

The J gene is TRBJ1-1, the V gene TRBV12-3 or TRBV12-4; D might be TRBD1 (5 bases). V lost 8 bases, J lost 7 bases, and 11 bases lay in between. The CDR3 contains 11 residues. This CDR3 is CASGSGGEAFF. The CDR3 DNA reads TGTGCCAGCGGGTCGGGGGGTGAAGCTTTCTTT.

The rearrangement joins TRBV19 to TRBJ2-3; D ambiguous. This CDR3 spans 14 amino acids. The V gene's germline CDR1 is LNHDA and CDR2 SQIVND (reference sequence). V shed 4 bases and J shed 3 bases, with 11 bases lying between them. The CDR3 nucleotides read TGTGCCAGTAGTAAAGACGTCGGAACAGATACGCAGTATTTT. This encodes CASSKDVGTDTQYF.

This clonotype has only a few counts. This chain joins TRBV10-3 and TRBJ2-1, with D possibly matching TRBD2 (6 bases). Germline V gene lookup returns CDR1 ENHRY and CDR2 SYGVKD. Deletions cut 8 bases from V and 2 bases from J, with 13 bases between. This CDR3 comprises 14 residues. The CDR3 spells CAISRDFTYNEQFF. CDR3 in DNA: TGTGCCATCTCACGGGACTTTACCTACAATGAGCAGTTCTTC.

V is TRBV7-2 and J is TRBJ2-5, with TRBD1 matching 7 bases. V dropped 5 bases and J dropped 2; count of bases not matched to a gene: 5. CDR3 size: 14 residues. CDR1 SGHTA and CDR2 FQGNSA come from the germline V gene. As DNA, the CDR3 is TGTGCCAGCAGCGATCCGGGACAGCAAGAGACCCAGTACTTC. Amino acid sequence: CASSDPGQQETQYF.

This clonotype turned up a few times. The chain links TRBV7-6 to TRBJ1-3, with D unresolved. Germline assignment: CDR1 SGHVS and CDR2 FNYEAQ. V shed 4 bases and J shed 2 bases, with 18 bases lying between them. This CDR3 has 17 amino acids. The CDR3 bases are TGTGCCAGCAGCTACATGGTGACTGGGATTACTGGAAACACCATATATTTT. Translation: CASSYMVTGITGNTIYF.

This chain uses TRBV6-1 with TRBJ2-3; either TRBD1 or TRBD2 may supply D (6 bases each). The CDR3 covers 15 residues. The V gene lost 6 bases and the J gene lost 3 bases, with 16 bases spanning the gap. Germline assignment: CDR1 MNHNS and CDR2 SASEGT. The CDR3 protein is CASRRSGGGTDTQYF. As DNA, the CDR3 is TGTGCCAGCAGACGTAGCGGAGGGGGGACAGATACGCAGTATTTT.

This clonotype was seen only a few times. This chain connects TRBV20-1 to TRBJ2-5; 10 nucleotides line up with TRBD1. Germline V gives CDR1 DFQATT, CDR2 SNEGSKA (reference sequence). V was pared by 5 bases and J by 4 bases, with 7 bases of the junction left unmatched. The CDR3 spans 14 residues. The CDR3 DNA is TGCAGTGCTTGCGACAGGGGGCACGGAGAGACCCAGTACTTC. Amino acids: CSACDRGHGETQYF.

The chain recombines TRBV2 with TRBJ1-6; 9 bases match TRBD1. The V and J ends lost 7 bases and 4 bases, in that order; junction bases with no gene match: 2. The CDR3 has 14 amino acids. The germline V gene has CDR1 SNHLY and CDR2 FYNNEI. The DNA of the CDR3 is TGTGCCAGCACTGACAGGGGGTATAATTCACCCCTCCACTTT. Its protein is CASTDRGYNSPLHF.

This chain uses TRBV6-5 with TRBJ1-5; the D gene is possibly TRBD1 (5 bases). Between the trimmed V and J ends, which lost 6 bases and 5 bases, there was a span of 17 bases. The CDR3 extends over 15 amino acids. CDR1 is MNHEY, CDR2 SVGAGI, per germline. The CDR3 sequence is CASSPIDSGHQPQHF. DNA of the CDR3: TGTGCCAGCAGCCCCATAGATTCAGGGCATCAGCCCCAGCATTTT.

This clonotype was seen many times. The chain is built from TRBV7-2 and TRBJ2-3, with TRBD1 identical over 7 bases. The trim removed 5 bases at V and 0 bases at J, leaving 11 bases unmatched. Germline CDR1 and CDR2: SGHTA and FQGNSA. This CDR3 region has 17 residues. CDR3 sequence (DNA): TGTGCCAGCAGCCCCCAGGGGGTCACCGCTAGCACAGATACGCAGTATTTT. Translating it yields CASSPQGVTASTDTQYF.

The chain uses TRBV6-2 or TRBV6-3 and TRBJ1-5; possibly TRBD1 for D (5 bases). The V end lost 5 bases, the J end lost 6 bases, and 17 bases lay between the germline ends. CDR3 length equals 15 residues. Per germline, CDR1 MNHEY and CDR2 SVGEGT. DNA for the CDR3: TGTGCCAGCAGTACCGGGAGGGGAAGGAGTCAGCCCCAGCATTTT. It encodes CASSTGRGRSQPQHF.

V is TRBV6-2 or TRBV6-3 and J is TRBJ2-5, with D unclear. The CDR3 contains 12 residues. The germline V gene has CDR1 MNHEY and CDR2 SVGEGT. Trimming cost V 6 bases and J 6 bases, with 11 bases left between them. The DNA for the CDR3 is TGTGCCAGCAGCCCAGTGATCCAGACCCAGTACTTC. Translated, it gives CASSPVIQTQYF.

This chain links TRBV6-1 with TRBJ2-7, with 7 bases matching TRBD1. The CDR3 has 15 residues. Germline values: CDR1 MNHNS, CDR2 SASEGT. With 6 bases clipped from V and 3 bases from J, the junction kept 11 bases outside the gene matches. The DNA for the CDR3 is TGTGCCAGCAGCGGAGCCGGGACAGACTACTACGAGCAGTACTTC. It translates to CASSGAGTDYYEQYF.

V and J are TRBV6-1 and TRBJ1-5; 7 bases line up with TRBD1. Trimming at V came to 6 bases and at J to 5 bases, leaving 13 bases not matched to a gene. This CDR3 region has 16 residues. Germline CDR1 and CDR2: MNHNS and SASEGT. DNA for the CDR3: TGTGCCAGCAGCGGGCACAGGGGCAGACCTGATCAGCCCCAGCATTTT. Protein product: CASSGHRGRPDQPQHF.

The rearrangement links TRBV6-8 to TRBJ2-3; D ambiguous. Trimming cost V 5 bases and J 4 bases, with 7 bases left between them. The germline V gene encodes CDR1 MNHGY and CDR2 SAAAGT. This CDR3 has 12 amino acids. Here the CDR3 reads CASSVPPDTQYF. CDR3 DNA: TGTGCCAGCAGTGTCCCCCCAGATACGCAGTATTTT.

This clonotype came up a few times. The V and J genes are TRBV7-2 and TRBJ2-7; D may be TRBD2 (6 bases). Germline CDR1 is SGHTA and CDR2 is FQGNSA. The CDR3 is 19 amino acids. The V gene lost 1 base and the J gene lost 0 bases, with 22 bases spanning the gap. The CDR3 region has the DNA TGTGCCAGCAGCTTAGTCTTCGGGGGAGTGGGGGGAAGCTCCTACGAGCAGTACTTC. Translating gives CASSLVFGGVGGSSYEQYF.

This clonotype came up a few times. The gene calls are TRBV29-1 and TRBJ2-5; D is ambiguous. The length of the CDR3 is 13 residues. CDR1 is SQVTM and CDR2 is ANQGSEA in the germline V gene. V dropped 0 bases and J dropped 1 base, with 6 bases sitting between them. DNA for the CDR3: TGCAGCGTTGAAGAGACTCTCCAAGAGACCCAGTACTTC. Translating it yields CSVEETLQETQYF.

The J gene is TRBJ2-1, the V gene TRBV15, with 9 bases matching TRBD2. Germline values: CDR1 LNHNV, CDR2 YYDKDF (reference sequence). The length of the CDR3 is 17 residues. The ends lost 1 base at V and 0 bases at J; junction bases unmatched: 4. CDR3 in DNA: TGTGCCACCAGCAGAGTGCGTAGCGGGAGCTCCTACAATGAGCAGTTCTTC. Translating gives CATSRVRSGSSYNEQFF.

This clonotype was seen a handful of times. The chain joins TRBV9 to TRBJ2-5; D tentatively reads TRBD1 or TRBD2 (5 bases each). The CDR3 spans 14 residues. Per germline, CDR1 SGDLS and CDR2 YYNGEE. V lost 4 bases and J 4 bases, leaving 14 bases between the germline ends. In nucleotides, the CDR3 is TGTGCCAGCAGCCGGGACCAGATGAGAGAGACCCAGTACTTC. Translated, it gives CASSRDQMRETQYF.

This clonotype showed up just a few times. V usage is TRBV7-8 and J usage is TRBJ1-3, with D possibly being TRBD1 (6 bases). The CDR3 extends over 16 amino acids. Germline CDR1 reads SGHVS; CDR2 reads FQNEAQ. Trimming left V 5 bases short and J 0 bases short, with 14 bases between. CDR3 loop: CASSPARQVSGNTIYF. The DNA for the CDR3 is TGTGCCAGCAGCCCGGCACGACAGGTCTCTGGAAACACCATATATTTT.

The gene calls are TRBV7-8 and TRBJ1-4; 8 bases agree with TRBD1. Looked up from germline, CDR1 is SGHVS and CDR2 is FQNEAQ. Unmatched junction bases numbered 8, after V lost 4 bases and J lost 7 bases. The CDR3 runs 15 residues. For the CDR3, the DNA is TGTGCCAGCAGCTCATTAGACAGGGGTAGTGAAAAACTGTTTTTT. Amino acids: CASSSLDRGSEKLFF. The full variable domain, in which reference TRBV7-8 and TRBJ1-4 provide the parts outside the CDR3, is GAGVSQSPRYKVAKRGQDVALRCDPISGHVSLFWYQQALGQGPEFLTYFQNEAQLDKSGLPSDRFFAERPEGSVSTLKIQRTQQEDSAVYLCASSSLDRGSEKLFFGSGTQLSVL.

In the case of this clonotype: This likely comes from a read error, as the CDR3 has no conserved phenylalanine or tryptophan at its end. V and J are TRBV7-8 and TRBJ2-5; 11 nucleotides line up with TRBD2. The CDR3 is 17 amino acids. The J segment lost 5 bases and the V segment lost 0 bases, leaving 8 bases of the junction unmatched. Germline values: CDR1 SGHVS, CDR2 FQNEAQ. The CDR3 coding sequence is TGTGCCAGCAGCTTAGCGGAACTAGCGGGAGTGGTCGAGACCCAGTACATC. Its protein is CASSLAELAGVVETQYI.

In its sample, this clonotype was seen many times. The chain is built from TRBV7-2 and TRBJ2-7, with D unclear. The V end was cut by 5 bases, the J end by 0 bases, with 5 bases between. The CDR3 length is 12 residues. The germline V gene has CDR1 SGHTA and CDR2 FQGNSA. DNA for the CDR3: TGTGCCAGCAGCGCCGGCTCCTACGAGCAGTACTTC. This encodes CASSAGSYEQYF.

This chain joins TRBV7-2 and TRBJ1-2; D ambiguous. In germline, CDR1 is SGHTA, CDR2 FQGNSA. There are 14 residues in the CDR3. V lost 7 bases and J 0 bases, leaving 12 bases between the germline ends. CDR3 coding DNA: TGTGCCAGCACCCAGACGCTTCCTAACTATGGCTACACCTTC. It is translated as CASTQTLPNYGYTF.

This clonotype has just a few counts. CDR3 DNA sequence: TGTGCCAGCAGCTCGGACAGGGGGACTATTCTGAACACTGAAGCTTTCTTT. It translates to CASSSDRGTILNTEAFF. V is TRBV12-3 or TRBV12-4 and J is TRBJ1-1; 10 bases align to TRBD1. The length of the CDR3 is 17 residues. The junction had 10 bases not matched to a gene; V was cut back by 6 bases and J by 0 bases.